This T cell receptor beta chain was found in a study of blood T cell repertoires in COVID-19. With V trimmed by 5 bases and J by 3 bases, 9 bases remained unmatched. Germline CDR1 is MNHEY and CDR2 is SMNVEV (reference sequence). The CDR3 extends over 15 amino acids. The assay was immunoSEQ multiplex PCR, and TCRdb's table has in-frame clones only and misses some. The sample carries around 15,000 clones, around 89% recorded once. What was sequenced was peripheral blood. V usage is TRBV27 and J usage is TRBJ2-7; TRBD2 matches 8 bases. This clonotype originated in an older man with acute or convalescent COVID-19. This chain's CDR3 is CASSGGREEFYEQYF. CDR3 nucleotide sequence: TGTGCCAGCAGTGGGGGGCGGGAGGAGTTCTACGAGCAGTACTTC.